The 12 T cell receptor beta chains reported below all come from one sample, sequenced in a study of T cell changes during pregnancy in multiple sclerosis (dated by TCRdb to between 2017 and 2020). Library preparation employed the immunoSEQ multiplex PCR assay. What TCRdb holds here is the immuneACCESS table cut down to in-frame rearrangements. Part of the clones is not present; checked against another copy, under half of the missing clones reflect an unresolved V gene, and the others are unexplained. In this sample the table shows fewer than 80,000 clones, more than 70% of which occur a single time. The ten largest clones add up to about 1% of the sample. Source: peripheral blood, taken in the first trimester of pregnancy. All receptors come from a female donor in good health, enrolled as a control in a pregnancy study.

This clone was observed once. V usage is TRBV6-6 and J usage is TRBJ2-7; 7 nucleotides match TRBD1. Germline-derived CDR1 and CDR2 are MNHNY and SVGAGI (reference sequence). The CDR3 sequence is 16 residues long. V was clipped by 2 bases and J by 2 bases; unmatched bases: 9. The CDR3 bases are TGTGCCAGCAGTTACCCCGACAGGGTACGAACCTACGAGCAGTACTTC. Translating it yields CASSYPDRVRTYEQYF.

The rearrangement links TRBV4-1 to TRBJ2-5; TRBD2 matches at 8 bases. The length of the CDR3 is 15 residues. With V trimmed by 4 bases and J by 5 bases, 9 bases remained unmatched. Germline-derived CDR1 and CDR2 are MGHRA and YSYEKL. CDR3 DNA: TGCGCCAGCAGCCCAACTCCGGGGGGGCGTGAGACCCAGTACTTC. Translated: CASSPTPGGRETQYF.

This chain uses TRBV21-1 with TRBJ2-1; the table's D call, TRBD2, has no DNA check behind it. TRBV21-1 is shown as a pseudogene. The CDR3 runs 17 residues. In nucleotides, the CDR3 is TGTGCCAGCAGCAAACCCTCCCCGGGGGGGACCTACAATGAGCAGTTCTTC. This sequence encodes CASSKPSPGGTYNEQFF.

The chain employs TRBV11-2 and TRBJ1-5; D is undetermined. Germline V gives CDR1 SGHAT, CDR2 FQNNGV. The CDR3 is 15 amino acids. V lost 1 base, J lost 1 base, and 8 bases lay in between. This chain's CDR3 is CASSLVGQSNQPQHF. In DNA, the CDR3 is TGTGCCAGCAGCTTAGTTGGGCAGAGCAATCAGCCCCAGCATTTT.

The chain is built from TRBV28 and TRBJ2-7; 8 nucleotides agree with TRBD1. The germline gives CDR1 MDHEN, CDR2 SYDVKM. V was clipped by 3 bases and J by 0 bases; unmatched bases: 4. This CDR3 is 15 amino acids long. The CDR3 spells CASSFRQGYSYEQYF. The CDR3 DNA follows: TGTGCCAGCAGTTTCCGACAGGGGTACTCCTACGAGCAGTACTTC.

The chain is built from TRBV10-3 and TRBJ1-6; 8 bases map to TRBD1. Germline CDR1 is ENHRY and CDR2 is SYGVKD. The junction had 9 bases not matched to a gene; V was cut back by 3 bases and J by 5 bases. The CDR3 consists of 17 residues. This CDR3 reads CAISDTARGPDNSPLHF. The CDR3, as DNA: TGTGCCATCAGTGATACCGCCAGGGGGCCAGATAATTCACCCCTCCACTTT.

This clone appeared a single time. The rearrangement joins TRBV25-1 to TRBJ1-1; 9 bases are shared with TRBD1. Germline loops: CDR1 MGHDK, CDR2 SYGVNS. V was clipped by 7 bases and J by 9 bases; unmatched bases: 12. CDR3 length equals 14 residues. The CDR3 loop reads CASITTGGAGKAFF. CDR3 bases: TGTGCCAGCATTACAACAGGGGGCGCGGGGAAAGCTTTCTTT. Full variable domain (outside the CDR3, taken from reference TRBV25-1 and TRBJ1-1): EADIYQTPRYLVIGTGKKITLECSQTMGHDKMYWYQQDPGMELHLIHYSYGVNSTEKGDLSSESTVSRIRTEHFPLTLESARPSHTSQYLCASITTGGAGKAFFGQGTRLTVV.

The chain joins TRBV6-1 to TRBJ2-5; TRBD1 aligns across 11 bases. Unmatched junction bases numbered 5, after V lost 3 bases and J lost 5 bases. Germline CDR1 and CDR2: MNHNS and SASEGT. There are 15 residues in the CDR3. The CDR3 nucleotides read TGTGCCAGCAGTGAGCGGACAGGGGGCGCCGAGACCCAGTACTTC. Amino acids: CASSERTGGAETQYF.

The genes are TRBV15 and TRBJ2-3; D is perhaps TRBD2 (6 bases). The CDR3 sequence is 16 residues long. V was shortened by 0 bases and J by 6 bases, with 16 bases between the two germline ends. CDR1 is LNHNV and CDR2 is YYDKDF in the germline V gene (reference sequence). Here the CDR3 reads CATSRDPGVLGDTQYF. The CDR3 DNA reads as TGTGCCACCAGCAGAGATCCGGGGGTCCTGGGTGATACGCAGTATTTT.

This clone has only a few counts. This chain uses TRBV16 with TRBJ1-1, with a tentative D call TRBD1 (6 bases). The CDR3 loop spans 14 amino acids. V was cut by 5 bases and J by 2 bases, with 12 bases left in between. Germline lookup yields CDR1 KGHSY and CDR2 FQNENV. The CDR3 is CASSYIRGNTEAFF. The CDR3 coding sequence is TGTGCCAGCAGCTACATCAGGGGCAACACTGAAGCTTTCTTT.

CDR3 nucleotide sequence: TGTGCCAGCAGTTTTGCCGGGAACACTGAAGCTTTCTTT. Translated, it gives CASSFAGNTEAFF. The chain links TRBV27 to TRBJ1-1, with D uncertain. Germline V lookup: CDR1 MNHEY, CDR2 SMNVEV (reference sequence). V was cut by 3 bases and J by 1 base, with 6 bases left in between. The CDR3 loop spans 13 amino acids.

The J gene is TRBJ1-2, the V gene TRBV5-4; D may be TRBD1 (5 bases). The CDR3 runs to 14 residues. V gave up 4 bases and J gave up 8 bases, with 18 bases separating them. Germline CDR1 SGHNT, CDR2 YYREEE (reference sequence). The CDR3 spells CASSTPGLPLGYTF. The CDR3 DNA reads as TGTGCCAGCAGCACCCCGGGACTGCCCCTAGGCTACACCTTC.